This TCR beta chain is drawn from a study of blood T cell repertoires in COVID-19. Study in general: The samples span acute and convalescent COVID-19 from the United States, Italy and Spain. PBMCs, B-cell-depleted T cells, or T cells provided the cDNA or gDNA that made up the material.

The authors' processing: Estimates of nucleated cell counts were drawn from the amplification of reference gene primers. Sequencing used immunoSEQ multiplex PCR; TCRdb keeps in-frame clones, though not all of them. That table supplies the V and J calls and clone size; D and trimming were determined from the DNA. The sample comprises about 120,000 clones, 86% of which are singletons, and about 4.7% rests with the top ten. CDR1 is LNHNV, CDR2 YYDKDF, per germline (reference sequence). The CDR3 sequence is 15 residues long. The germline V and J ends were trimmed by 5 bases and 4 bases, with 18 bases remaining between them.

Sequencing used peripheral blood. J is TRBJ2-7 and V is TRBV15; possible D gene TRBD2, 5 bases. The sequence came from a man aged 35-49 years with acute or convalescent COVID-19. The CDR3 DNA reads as TGTGCCACCAGCGCCCGAAGCGGATCTGGATACGAGCAGTACTTC. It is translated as CATSARSGSGYEQYF.